This T cell receptor (beta chain) was recorded in a study of OX40 agonist ivuxolimab in advanced cancers. At the level of the study: Hepatocellular carcinoma, melanoma, renal cell or head and neck cancer occurred in dose-escalation patients. Partial responses were achieved by three patients, of whom one had hepatocellular carcinoma and two had cutaneous melanoma.

Study results and limitations: Clonal expansion was seen in CD4+ and CD8+ blood T cells by week 6 at 0.1 to 3.0 mg/kg.

With autoimmune disease history or systemic immunosuppression, patients were excluded. This clone has a handful of counts. The antigen is undetermined. Losses at the gene ends were 6 bases for V and 6 bases for J; bases not matched to a gene: 4. The length of the CDR3 is 12 residues. TCRdb keeps only in-frame clones here, not all; method: immunoSEQ multiplex PCR. The data hold around 35,000 clones, with roughly 80% observed a single time. The receptor comes from an adult with an advanced solid tumor such as melanoma, head and neck, liver or kidney cancer. The source was CD4+ or CD8+ T cells sorted from blood, collected in a trial of the OX40 agonist ivuxolimab. The rearrangement joins TRBV5-3 to TRBJ1-2; 8 bases map to TRBD1. TRBV5-3 is an ORF, with its function uncertain. The CDR3 sequence is CARKDRGHGYTF. The CDR3 DNA reads TGTGCCAGAAAAGACAGGGGACATGGCTACACCTTC.